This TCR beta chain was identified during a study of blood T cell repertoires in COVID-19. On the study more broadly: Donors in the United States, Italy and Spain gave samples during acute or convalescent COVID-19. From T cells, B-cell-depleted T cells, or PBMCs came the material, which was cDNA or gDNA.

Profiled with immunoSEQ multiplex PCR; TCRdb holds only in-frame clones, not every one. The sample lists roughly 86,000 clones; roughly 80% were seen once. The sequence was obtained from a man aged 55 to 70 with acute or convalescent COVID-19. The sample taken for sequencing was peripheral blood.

CDR3 nucleotide sequence: TGTGCCAGCAGCTTCAGGGCTGAAGCTTTCTTT. Its protein product is CASSFRAEAFF. The chain employs TRBV5-6 and TRBJ1-1; a possible D gene is TRBD1 (5 bases). V was pared by 2 bases and J by 6 bases, with 5 bases between. The CDR3 has 11 residues. Germline CDR1 and CDR2: SGHDT and YYEEEE.